This T cell receptor beta chain stems from a study of T cell responses to AZD1222 COVID-19 vaccine. Across the whole study: Analyses pooled second doses at about 4 or about 12 weeks. Whole-study results and caveats: Donors, mostly white British, included more females; clonal diversity was possibly underestimated. CD4 TCRs linked to vaccination spanned spike, dominating at 160-218 and 743-854.

This table comes from immunoSEQ multiplex PCR, and its TCRdb copy is limited to in-frame clones, with some not included. The sample has some 130,000 clones; approximately 88% are singletons. The CDR3 spans 13 residues. Per the germline V gene, CDR1 is SGHNT and CDR2 is YENEEA. With 0 bases removed from V and 9 bases from J, the gap between germline ends came to 6 bases. Comments on this clone: Its antigen is not known.

This chain joins TRBV11-3 and TRBJ1-6; D is unresolved. Sequences were derived from peripheral blood, sampled on day 0 of AZD1222 vaccination. The clonotype comes from an adult in good health. This chain's CDR3 is CASSLDLLSPLHF. The CDR3 bases are TGTGCCAGCAGCTTAGATCTTCTTTCACCCCTCCACTTT.